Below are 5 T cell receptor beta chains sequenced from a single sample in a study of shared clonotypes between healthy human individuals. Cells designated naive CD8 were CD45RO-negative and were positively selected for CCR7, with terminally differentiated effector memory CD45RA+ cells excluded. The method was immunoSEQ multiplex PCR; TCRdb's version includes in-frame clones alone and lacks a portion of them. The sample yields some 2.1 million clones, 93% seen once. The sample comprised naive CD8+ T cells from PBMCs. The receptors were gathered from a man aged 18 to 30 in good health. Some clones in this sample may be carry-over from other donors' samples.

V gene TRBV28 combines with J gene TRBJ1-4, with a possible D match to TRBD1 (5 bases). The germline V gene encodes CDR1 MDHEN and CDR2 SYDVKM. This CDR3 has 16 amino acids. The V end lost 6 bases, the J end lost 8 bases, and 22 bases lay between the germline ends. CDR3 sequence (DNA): TGTGCCAGCAGGCCCTACCTAGGGGCGTCCTGGGAAAAACTGTTTTTT. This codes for CASRPYLGASWEKLFF.

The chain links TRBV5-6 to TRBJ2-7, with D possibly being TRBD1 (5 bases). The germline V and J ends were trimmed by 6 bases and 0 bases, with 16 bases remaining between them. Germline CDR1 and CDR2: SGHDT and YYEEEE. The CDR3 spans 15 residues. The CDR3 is CASKYGAESSYEQYF. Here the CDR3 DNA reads TGTGCCAGCAAATATGGGGCAGAAAGCTCCTACGAGCAGTACTTC. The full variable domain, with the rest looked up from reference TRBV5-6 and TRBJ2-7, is DAGVTQSPTHLIKTRGQQVTLRCSPKSGHDTVSWYQQALGQGPQFIFQYYEEEERQRGNFPDRFSGHQFPNYSSELNVNALLLGDSALYLCASKYGAESSYEQYFGPGTRLTVT.

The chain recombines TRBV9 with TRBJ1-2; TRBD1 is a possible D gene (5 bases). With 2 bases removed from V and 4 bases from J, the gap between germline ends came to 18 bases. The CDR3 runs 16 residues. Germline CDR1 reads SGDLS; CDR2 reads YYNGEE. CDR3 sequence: CASSVGVPGRAYGYTF. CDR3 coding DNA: TGTGCCAGCAGCGTGGGAGTTCCGGGACGGGCCTATGGCTACACCTTC.

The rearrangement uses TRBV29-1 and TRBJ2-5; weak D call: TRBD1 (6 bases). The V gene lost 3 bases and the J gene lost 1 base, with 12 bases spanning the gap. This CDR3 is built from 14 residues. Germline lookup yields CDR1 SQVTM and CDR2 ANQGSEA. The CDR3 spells CSVDLGHSQETQYF. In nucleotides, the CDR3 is TGCAGCGTTGATTTGGGACATTCCCAAGAGACCCAGTACTTC. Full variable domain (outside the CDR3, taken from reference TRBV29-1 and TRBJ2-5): SAVISQKPSRDICQRGTSLTIQCQVDSQVTMMFWYRQQPGQSLTLIATANQGSEATYESGFVIDKFPISRPNLTFSTLTVSNMSPEDSSIYLCSVDLGHSQETQYFGPGTRLLVL.

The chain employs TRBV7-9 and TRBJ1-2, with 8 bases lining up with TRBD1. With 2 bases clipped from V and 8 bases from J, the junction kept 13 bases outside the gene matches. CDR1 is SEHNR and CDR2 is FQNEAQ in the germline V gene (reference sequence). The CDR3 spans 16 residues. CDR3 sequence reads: CASSLSGDRGRKGYTF. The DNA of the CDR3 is TGTGCCAGCAGCTTATCGGGAGACAGGGGAAGGAAAGGCTACACCTTC.